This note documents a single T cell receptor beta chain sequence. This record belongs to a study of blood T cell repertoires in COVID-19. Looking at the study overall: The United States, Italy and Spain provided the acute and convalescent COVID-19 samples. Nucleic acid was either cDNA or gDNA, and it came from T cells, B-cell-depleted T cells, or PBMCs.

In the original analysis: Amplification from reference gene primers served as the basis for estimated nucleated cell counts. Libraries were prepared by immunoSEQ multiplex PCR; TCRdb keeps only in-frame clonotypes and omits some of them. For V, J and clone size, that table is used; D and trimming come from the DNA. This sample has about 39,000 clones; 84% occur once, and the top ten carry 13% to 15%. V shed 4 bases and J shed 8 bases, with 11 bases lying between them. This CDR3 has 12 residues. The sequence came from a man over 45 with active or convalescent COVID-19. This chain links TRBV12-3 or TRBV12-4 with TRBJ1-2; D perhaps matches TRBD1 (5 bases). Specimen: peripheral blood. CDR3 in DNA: TGTGCCAGCAGTTATAAGGGGCGAGGCTACACCTTC. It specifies CASSYKGRGYTF.